Listed here are 21 T cell receptor beta chains from one sample, sequenced in a study of blood T cell repertoires in COVID-19. Generated by immunoSEQ multiplex PCR, the TCRdb table keeps only in-frame clones and is missing some. This table has some 110,000 clones, roughly 84% appearing once. Material for sequencing was peripheral blood. These receptors all come from a woman between 65 and 79 years old with acute or convalescent COVID-19.

This clone was observed a few times. Other DNA sequences in this specimen translate into the identical CDR3. In nucleotides, the CDR3 is TGTGCCAGCAGTTTGGGAGGTAATGAGCAGTTCTTC. As protein: CASSLGGNEQFF. This chain joins TRBV12-3 or TRBV12-4 and TRBJ2-1; the D gene is possibly TRBD2 (6 bases). Trimming stripped 3 bases from V and 7 bases from J, with 7 bases between. The CDR3 totals 12 residues.

The rearrangement uses TRBV5-1 and TRBJ2-1, with 8 nucleotides matching TRBD2. Germline V lookup: CDR1 SGHRS, CDR2 YFSETQ. Unmatched junction bases numbered 8, after V lost 0 bases and J lost 0 bases. This CDR3 spans 18 amino acids. The CDR3 is CASSLAGGGLNSYNEQFF. The CDR3 bases are TGCGCCAGCAGCTTGGCCGGCGGGGGGCTTAACTCCTACAATGAGCAGTTCTTC.

This clone is a singleton in its sample. This sequence joins TRBV4-2 and TRBJ2-1; TRBD2 is a possible D gene (5 bases). The germline V and J ends were trimmed by 0 bases and 8 bases, with 14 bases remaining between them. The V gene's germline CDR1 is LGHNA and CDR2 YNFKEQ. This CDR3 region has 15 residues. CDR3 bases: TGTGCCAGCAGCCAAGATGGTCTAGCTCAGGATGAGCAGTTCTTC. Translation gives CASSQDGLAQDEQFF.

The rearrangement links TRBV3-1 (or the pseudogene TRBV3-2) to TRBJ2-1; 10 positions agree with TRBD2. The germline V gene has CDR1 LGHDT and CDR2 YNNKEL (reference sequence). The CDR3 extends over 16 amino acids. The V and J ends lost 0 bases and 7 bases, in that order; junction bases with no gene match: 6. CDR3 bases: TGTGCCAGCAGCCAAGACGTACTAGCGGGAAAGAATGAGCAGTTCTTC. It specifies CASSQDVLAGKNEQFF.

V usage is TRBV5-1 and J usage is TRBJ2-1, with 9 positions matching TRBD2. Germline V CDR1 and CDR2: SGHRS, YFSETQ. The trim removed 4 bases at V and 3 bases at J, leaving 5 bases unmatched. CDR3 size: 15 residues. Here the CDR3 reads CASSPSGGRYNEQFF. The DNA of the CDR3 is TGCGCCAGCAGCCCAAGCGGGGGGCGCTACAATGAGCAGTTCTTC.

The chain uses TRBV3-1 (or the pseudogene TRBV3-2) and TRBJ1-5, with TRBD1 identical over 7 bases. This CDR3 comprises 16 residues. V lost 0 bases to trimming and J lost 6 bases; unmatched junction nucleotides: 8. The germline V gene encodes CDR1 LGHDT and CDR2 YNNKEL (reference sequence). The DNA of the CDR3 is TGTGCCAGCAGCCAAGATAACAGGGGCGTAATTCAGCCCCAGCATTTT. It specifies CASSQDNRGVIQPQHF.

CDR3 coding DNA: TGTGCCAGCAGCACGGACAGATATGGAGGTCGGTTCTTC. This sequence encodes CASSTDRYGGRFF. The V and J genes are TRBV11-2 and TRBJ2-1, with TRBD1 as a possible D gene (6 bases). Between the trimmed V and J ends, which lost 5 bases and 15 bases, there was a span of 20 bases. Germline-derived CDR1 and CDR2 are SGHAT and FQNNGV. This CDR3 has 13 amino acids.

CDR3 protein: CASSEGGQGTDTQYF. The CDR3 DNA follows: TGCGCCAGCAGTGAGGGGGGACAGGGGACAGATACGCAGTATTTT. The chain links TRBV10-1 to TRBJ2-3; 10 bases fit TRBD1. Germline loops: CDR1 WNHNN, CDR2 SYGVQD (reference sequence). J gave up 3 bases and V 2 bases, and 2 bases lay outside the gene matches. The CDR3 length is 15 residues.

The J gene is TRBJ1-5, the V gene TRBV6-5, with D unresolved. V was trimmed by 6 bases and J by 1 base, leaving 10 bases between them. In germline, CDR1 is MNHEY, CDR2 SVGAGI. The CDR3 runs 14 residues. CDR3 amino acids: CASRLGGSNQPQHF. CDR3 DNA sequence: TGTGCCAGCAGGTTGGGCGGGAGCAATCAGCCCCAGCATTTT.

The V and J genes are TRBV5-1 and TRBJ1-5; D perhaps matches TRBD1 (6 bases). The germline V and J ends were trimmed by 0 bases and 6 bases, with 16 bases remaining between them. The germline V gene encodes CDR1 SGHRS and CDR2 YFSETQ. The CDR3 is 16 amino acids. The CDR3 spells CASSLEAGVSGQPQHF. The CDR3 region has the DNA TGCGCCAGCAGCTTGGAGGCAGGGGTCTCGGGTCAGCCCCAGCATTTT.

V is TRBV19 and J is TRBJ2-1; D call uncertain. Trimming removed 2 bases at V and 4 bases at J, with 15 bases between. The CDR3 is 16 residues long. From germline, CDR1 is LNHDA and CDR2 SQIVND (reference sequence). The CDR3 coding sequence is TGTGCCAGTAGTATACTGGATGGAACGGGTTACAATGAGCAGTTCTTC. The encoded protein is CASSILDGTGYNEQFF.

The chain employs TRBV7-2 and TRBJ1-4; TRBD1 agrees at 9 bases. This CDR3 has 15 amino acids. Germline CDR1 reads SGHTA; CDR2 reads FQGNSA. V trimming: 4 bases; J trimming: 2 bases; junction bases outside the gene matches: 2. CDR3 coding DNA: TGTGCCAGCAGCTCGACAGGGGGTACTAATGAAAAACTGTTTTTT. Its translation: CASSSTGGTNEKLFF.

The rearrangement links TRBV7-6 to TRBJ2-5, with 9 bases fitting TRBD2. The CDR3 totals 15 residues. V trimming: 6 bases; J trimming: 7 bases; junction bases outside the gene matches: 12. Germline values: CDR1 SGHVS, CDR2 FNYEAQ. The CDR3 sequence is CASSLPVAGEGTQYF. The CDR3 coding sequence is TGTGCCAGCAGTCTTCCTGTAGCGGGAGAGGGGACCCAGTACTTC.

The chain recombines TRBV19 with TRBJ1-2; 7 bases are shared with TRBD1. Trimming removed 0 bases from V and 6 bases from J; junction bases left unmatched: 1. The length of the CDR3 is 13 residues. Germline V gene sequence: CDR1 LNHDA, CDR2 SQIVND (reference sequence). DNA for the CDR3: TGTGCCAGTAGTATAGAGGACAGGCATGGCTACACCTTC. Translated: CASSIEDRHGYTF.

This clone was counted between two and nine times. The rearrangement joins TRBV19 to TRBJ2-1, with 8 bases aligning to TRBD2. Germline V lookup: CDR1 LNHDA, CDR2 SQIVND (reference sequence). The ends lost 1 base at V and 8 bases at J; junction bases unmatched: 7. The length of the CDR3 is 15 residues. CDR3 nucleotides: TGTGCCAGTAGTATAGTTCGGGGGGGAAGGGATGAGCAGTTCTTC. This encodes CASSIVRGGRDEQFF.

The rearrangement links TRBV7-3 to TRBJ2-7, with TRBD1 matching over 7 bases. CDR1 is SGHTA, CDR2 FQGTGA, per germline. The CDR3 has 14 amino acids. V lost 5 bases to trimming and J lost 4 bases; unmatched junction nucleotides: 8. The CDR3 loop is CASSPGQGVYEQYF. DNA for the CDR3: TGTGCCAGCAGCCCCGGTCAGGGGGTATACGAGCAGTACTTC.

V and J are TRBV6-1 and TRBJ1-5; D uncertain. V lost 1 base and J 1 base, leaving 8 bases between the germline ends. The CDR3 runs to 15 residues. Germline CDR1 and CDR2: MNHNS and SASEGT. CDR3 sequence: CASSEVSGSNQPQHF. The CDR3 bases are TGTGCCAGCAGTGAAGTTTCAGGAAGCAATCAGCCCCAGCATTTT.

The sample holds one count of this clone. The chain joins TRBV29-1 to TRBJ1-1; 7 positions match TRBD1. Germline lookup yields CDR1 SQVTM and CDR2 ANQGSEA. The CDR3 loop spans 14 amino acids. Germline trimming cut 2 bases from V and 1 base from J; bases unmatched to any gene: 4. CDR3 sequence: CSVETGVWNTEAFF. CDR3 DNA: TGCAGCGTTGAAACAGGGGTATGGAACACTGAAGCTTTCTTT.

The chain combines TRBV28 with TRBJ1-1; 10 bases match TRBD1. In germline, CDR1 is MDHEN, CDR2 SYDVKM. The ends lost 5 bases at V and 7 bases at J; junction bases unmatched: 13. The CDR3 has 16 residues. CDR3 loop: CASSTIGQGETREAFF. As DNA, the CDR3 is TGTGCCAGCAGTACCATCGGACAGGGGGAAACTCGTGAAGCTTTCTTT.

The V gene is TRBV11-2, the J gene TRBJ2-1; unclear D gene. Trimming stripped 3 bases from V and 5 bases from J, with 11 bases between. The CDR3 length is 14 residues. Germline V gives CDR1 SGHAT, CDR2 FQNNGV. CDR3 amino acids: CASSLSRSHNEQFF. The CDR3 region has the DNA TGTGCCAGCAGCTTGAGCAGGTCCCACAATGAGCAGTTCTTC.

The J gene is TRBJ2-2, the V gene TRBV6-5; 8 bases map to TRBD1. This CDR3 is built from 15 residues. CDR1 is MNHEY and CDR2 is SVGAGI in the germline V gene. V gave up 10 bases and J gave up 4 bases; unmatched junction bases: 11. The CDR3 DNA reads TGTGCCACCGCGTTCGGGACAGGTGGCACCGGGGAGCTGTTTTTT. This translates into CATAFGTGGTGELFF.